This T cell receptor (beta chain) was profiled in a study of T-cell reconstitution after alpha-beta-depleted transplantation in children. The study, taken as a whole, reports: Reports say that about two months after transplant, the alpha-beta T cells came out of several hundred graft clones that had expanded.

This clonotype has at least ten counts. Its specificity is not known. CDR1 DFQATT and CDR2 SNEGSKA come from the germline V gene (reference sequence). The CDR3 totals 13 residues. Trimming cost V 2 bases and J 2 bases, with 10 bases left between them. For TCRbeta, the library was prepared with unique molecular identifiers. TCRdb itself ran the PCR reads through MiXCR, one entry per CDR3 protein. This table holds over 120,000 distinct CDR3 sequences, 7.5% to 9% found once. The sequence came from a female patient aged 2 to 10 who had a stem cell transplant for congenital amegakaryocytic thrombocytopenia, so the T cells may come from the graft donor. The gene calls are TRBV20-1 and TRBJ2-7; possibly TRBD1 or TRBD2 for D (5 bases each). The sample here was PBMCs, mostly from graft donor cells, taken 180 days after TCRalphabeta/CD19-depleted stem cell transplant. The DNA for the CDR3 is TGCAGTGCTAGACGGGACGGACCCTACGAGCAGTACTTC. This translates into CSARRDGPYEQYF.